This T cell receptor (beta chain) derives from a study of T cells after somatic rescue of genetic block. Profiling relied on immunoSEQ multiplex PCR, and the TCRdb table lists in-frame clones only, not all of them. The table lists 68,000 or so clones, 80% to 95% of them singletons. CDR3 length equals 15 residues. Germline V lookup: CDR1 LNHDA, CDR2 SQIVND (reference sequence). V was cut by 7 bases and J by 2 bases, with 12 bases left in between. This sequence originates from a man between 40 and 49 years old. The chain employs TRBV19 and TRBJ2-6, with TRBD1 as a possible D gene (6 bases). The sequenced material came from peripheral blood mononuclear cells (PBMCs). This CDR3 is CASNPTGTGANVLTF. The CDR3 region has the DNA TGTGCCAGTAACCCAACAGGGACTGGGGCCAACGTCCTGACTTTC. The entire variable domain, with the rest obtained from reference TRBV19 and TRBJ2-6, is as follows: DGGITQSPKYLFRKEGQNVTLSCEQNLNHDAMYWYRQDPGQGLRLIYYSQIVNDFQKGDIAEGYSVSREKKESFPLTVTSAQKNPTAFYLCASNPTGTGANVLTFGAGSRLTVL.